The 10 T cell receptor beta chains listed next were all sequenced from one sample in a study of T cells in Graves' hyperthyroidism and ophthalmopathy. TCR beta CDR3 region amplification was performed from RNA transcripts. The TCR CDR3 first-round RT-PCR relied on the HTBI primer set. Via MiXCR, TCRdb re-called the multiplex PCR reads, giving one row per CDR3 protein. The table shows hundreds of thousands of distinct CDR3 sequences, with around 13% occurring only once. Sequencing was done on a sample of blood. The receptors stem from a woman aged 45-59 years with Graves' ophthalmopathy.

The chain carries TRBV20-1 and TRBJ2-5, with 13 bases that match TRBD2. This CDR3 contains 15 residues. V lost 3 bases to trimming and J lost 2 bases; unmatched junction nucleotides: 3. CDR1 DFQATT and CDR2 SNEGSKA come from the germline V gene (reference sequence). CDR3 in amino acids: CSARGLAGRQETQYF. CDR3 nucleotide sequence: TGCAGTGCTAGGGGACTAGCGGGAAGGCAAGAGACCCAGTACTTC.

This clonotype was recorded many times. The chain has TRBV24-1 and TRBJ2-1; a possible D gene is TRBD2 (5 bases). This CDR3 contains 17 residues. The V and J ends lost 1 base and 8 bases respectively, with 20 bases between them. Germline V lookup: CDR1 KGHDR, CDR2 SFDVKD. CDR3 sequence: CATSDFRGSVLSDEQFF. In DNA form, the CDR3 reads TGTGCCACCAGTGATTTCCGAGGGAGCGTACTTAGCGATGAGCAGTTCTTC.

This clonotype was detected ten times or more. The chain employs TRBV7-3 and TRBJ2-1; the D is unclear. Looked up from germline, CDR1 is SGHTA and CDR2 is FQGTGA. V was cut by 2 bases and J by 8 bases, with 10 bases left in between. CDR3 length equals 13 residues. This CDR3 is CASSLVRLDEQFF. Written as DNA, the CDR3 is TGTGCCAGCAGCTTAGTTCGTTTGGATGAGCAGTTCTTC.

This clonotype has just a few counts. V is TRBV24-1 and J is TRBJ2-3; TRBD2 agrees at 16 bases. Germline CDR1 and CDR2: KGHDR and SFDVKD. J was trimmed by 0 bases and V by 4 bases; bases with no gene match: 6. This CDR3 spans 19 amino acids. The CDR3 DNA reads TGTGCCACCAGTGACACGGGACTAGCGGGAGGGCGGAGCACAGATACGCAGTATTTT. Its translation is CATSDTGLAGGRSTDTQYF.

This clonotype was seen a handful of times. The CDR3 region has the DNA TGTGCCAGTAGTATTGGACCCGGAGGTCAGCCCCAGCATTTT. As protein: CASSIGPGGQPQHF. The J gene is TRBJ1-5, the V gene TRBV19; no clear D. The CDR3 is made up of 14 amino acids. Trimming pared 3 bases from V and 6 bases from J, leaving 12 bases between. Looked up from germline, CDR1 is LNHDA and CDR2 is SQIVND (reference sequence).

As regards this clonotype: A much larger clone is a single base away; this may be a read error. The chain joins TRBV5-1 to TRBJ2-2, with TRBD2 matching 8 bases. This CDR3 contains 14 residues. Germline V gene data show CDR1 as SGHRS and CDR2 as YFSETQ. CDR3 region: CVSGSTGGGGELFF. In nucleotides, the CDR3 is TGCGTCAGCGGCTCAACGGGAGGGGGCGGGGAGCTGTTTTTT.

The rearrangement links TRBV15 to TRBJ1-2; 9 bases map to TRBD1. V was clipped by 6 bases and J by 8 bases; unmatched bases: 13. The CDR3 loop spans 15 amino acids. The germline gives CDR1 LNHNV, CDR2 YYDKDF (reference sequence). Written as DNA, the CDR3 is TGTGCCACCAGAAGACAAACAGGGGGCGCGAGGGGCTACACCTTC. As protein: CATRRQTGGARGYTF.

This clonotype was picked up many times. This rearrangement joins TRBV18 to TRBJ1-1; TRBD1 agrees at 9 bases. V shed 2 bases and J 7 bases; nucleotides not matched to a gene: 2. This CDR3 contains 13 residues. Germline values: CDR1 KGHSH, CDR2 LQKENI. As DNA, the CDR3 is TGTGCCAGCTCACCAGACAGGGGGTTTGAAGCTTTCTTT. It specifies CASSPDRGFEAFF.

The table lists this clonotype with many counts. The V call is TRBV28, the J call TRBJ2-5, with TRBD1 as a possible D gene (6 bases). This CDR3 comprises 14 residues. Trimming stripped 2 bases from V and 2 bases from J, with 9 bases between. Germline V gene sequence: CDR1 MDHEN, CDR2 SYDVKM. The CDR3 DNA follows: TGTGCCAGCAGTTTACAGGGGTCTCAAGAGACCCAGTACTTC. This translates into CASSLQGSQETQYF.

The V call is TRBV2, the J call TRBJ2-2; 13 nucleotides line up with TRBD2. Germline loops: CDR1 SNHLY, CDR2 FYNNEI. The CDR3 is 16 amino acids. With V trimmed by 9 bases and J by 3 bases, 7 bases remained unmatched. CDR3 loop: CARGLAGAVDTGELFF. The CDR3, as DNA: TGTGCCAGAGGACTAGCGGGAGCGGTCGACACCGGGGAGCTGTTTTTT.